This record concerns one T cell receptor (beta chain) sequence. V dropped 7 bases and J dropped 8 bases, with 20 bases sitting between them. Germline CDR1 is SNHLY and CDR2 is FYNNEI. The CDR3 has 14 residues. This sample is drawn from a study of cytomegalovirus exposure and HLA in healthy donors. The PCR used 60 Vbeta and 13 Jbeta primers. Profiling relied on immunoSEQ multiplex PCR, and the TCRdb table lists in-frame clones only, not all of them. The sample has 50,000 or so clones. The clonotype originates from a man between 45 and 60 years old in good health and CMV-seropositive. Sequenced sample: PBMCs. The chain links TRBV2 to TRBJ1-2; the D gene is possibly TRBD1 (5 bases). CDR3 nucleotides: TGTGCCAGCAAAAAGGGGTATAGGGAGGAAGGCTACACCTTC. Translation: CASKKGYREEGYTF.